This T cell receptor beta chain came from a study of blood T cell repertoires in COVID-19. The V and J ends lost 2 bases and 1 base respectively, with 5 bases between them. Germline V gene lookup returns CDR1 SGHVS and CDR2 FQNEAQ. The CDR3 covers 13 residues. In the authors' methods: Estimation of nucleated cell counts relied on the amplification of reference gene primers. Clones were read by immunoSEQ multiplex PCR, and TCRdb kept only the in-frame ones, dropping some. V and J calls and clone size are copied from that table; D and trimming were computed from the DNA. This table holds about 220,000 clones, 75% to 85% found once.

This sequence originates from a man aged 50-60 years with active or convalescent COVID-19. The sequencing input was peripheral blood. This rearrangement joins TRBV7-8 to TRBJ1-2; no definite D call. This CDR3 is CASSLTVNYGYTF. CDR3 coding DNA: TGTGCCAGCAGCTTAACAGTTAACTATGGCTACACCTTC. Supplemented by reference TRBV7-8 and TRBJ1-2, the full variable domain reads GAGVSQSPRYKVAKRGQDVALRCDPISGHVSLFWYQQALGQGPEFLTYFQNEAQLDKSGLPSDRFFAERPEGSVSTLKIQRTQQEDSAVYLCASSLTVNYGYTFGSGTRLTVV.